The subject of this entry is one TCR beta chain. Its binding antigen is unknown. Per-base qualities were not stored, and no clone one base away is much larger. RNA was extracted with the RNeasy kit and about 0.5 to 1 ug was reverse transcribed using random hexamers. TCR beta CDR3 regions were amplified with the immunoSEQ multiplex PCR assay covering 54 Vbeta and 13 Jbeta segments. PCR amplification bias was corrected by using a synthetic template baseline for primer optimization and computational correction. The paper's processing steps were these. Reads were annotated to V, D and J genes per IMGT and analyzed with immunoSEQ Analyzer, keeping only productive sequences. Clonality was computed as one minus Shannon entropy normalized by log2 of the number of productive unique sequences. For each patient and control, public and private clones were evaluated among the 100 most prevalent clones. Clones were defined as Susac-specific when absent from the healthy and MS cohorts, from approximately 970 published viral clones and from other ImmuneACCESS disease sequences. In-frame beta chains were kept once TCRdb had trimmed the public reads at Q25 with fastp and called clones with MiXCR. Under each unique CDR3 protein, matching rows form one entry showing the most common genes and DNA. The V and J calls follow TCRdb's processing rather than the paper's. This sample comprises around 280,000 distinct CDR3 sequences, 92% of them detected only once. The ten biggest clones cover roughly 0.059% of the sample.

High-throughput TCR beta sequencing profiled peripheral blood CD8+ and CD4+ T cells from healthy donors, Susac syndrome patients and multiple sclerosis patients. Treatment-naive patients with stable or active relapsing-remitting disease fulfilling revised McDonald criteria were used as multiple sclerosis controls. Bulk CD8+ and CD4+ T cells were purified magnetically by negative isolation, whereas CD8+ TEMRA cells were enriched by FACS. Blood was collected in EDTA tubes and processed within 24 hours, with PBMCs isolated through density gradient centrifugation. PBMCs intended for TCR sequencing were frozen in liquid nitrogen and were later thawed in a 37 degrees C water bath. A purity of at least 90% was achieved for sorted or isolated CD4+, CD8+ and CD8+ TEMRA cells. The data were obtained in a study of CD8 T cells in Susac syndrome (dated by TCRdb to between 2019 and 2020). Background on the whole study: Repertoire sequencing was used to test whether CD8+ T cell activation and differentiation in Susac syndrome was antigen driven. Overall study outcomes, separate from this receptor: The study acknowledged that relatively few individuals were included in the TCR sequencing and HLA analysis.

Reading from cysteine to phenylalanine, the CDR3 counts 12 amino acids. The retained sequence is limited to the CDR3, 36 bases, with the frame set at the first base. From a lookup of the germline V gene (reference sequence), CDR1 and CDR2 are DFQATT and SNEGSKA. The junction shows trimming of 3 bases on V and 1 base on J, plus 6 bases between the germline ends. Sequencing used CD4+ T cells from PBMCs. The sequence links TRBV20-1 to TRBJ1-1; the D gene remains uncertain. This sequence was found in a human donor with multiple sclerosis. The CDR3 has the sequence CSASSSNTEAFF. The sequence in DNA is TGCAGTGCTAGTTCGTCGAACACTGAAGCTTTCTTT.